The 32 T cell receptor beta chains listed next were all sequenced from one sample in a study of a mutant IDH1 vaccine in newly diagnosed glioma. Using immunoSEQ multiplex PCR, the repertoire was profiled, and TCRdb retains in-frame clones only, with some absent. The data hold about 58,000 clones, with approximately 79% observed a single time. Their antigens remain unidentified. Time point denoted: week 5, during vaccination. The content of each vaccine dose was 300 ug of mutant IDH1 20-mer peptide, and topical imiquimod accompanied it. The sequencing here drew on PBMCs, taken from a glioma patient whose treatment included an IDH1 peptide vaccine. These receptors came from a woman aged 45-65 years with glioma.

CDR3 sequence reads: CAITVGYEQYF. Here the CDR3 DNA reads TGTGCCATCACTGTCGGTTACGAGCAGTACTTC. This chain connects TRBV10-3 to TRBJ2-7; D gene unclear. V was cut by 7 bases and J by 4 bases, with 8 bases left in between. Germline V gene sequence: CDR1 ENHRY, CDR2 SYGVKD. The CDR3 totals 11 residues.

V is TRBV6-6 and J is TRBJ1-6, with TRBD1 matching 8 bases. V lost 3 bases, J lost 6 bases, and 4 bases stayed unmatched. The CDR3 has 15 amino acids. CDR1 and CDR2 from the germline V gene are MNHNY and SVGAGI (reference sequence). CDR3 region: CASSYGDRLNSPLHF. The CDR3 DNA is TGTGCCAGCAGTTATGGGGACAGGCTTAATTCACCCCTCCACTTT.

The V gene is TRBV13, the J gene TRBJ2-1; D gene unclear. Trimming stripped 5 bases from V and 12 bases from J, with 11 bases between. This CDR3 has 11 residues. The V gene's germline CDR1 is PRHDT and CDR2 FYEKMQ (reference sequence). The CDR3 loop is CASSPRRGQFF. In nucleotides, the CDR3 is TGTGCCAGCAGCCCACGACGCGGGCAGTTCTTC.

The chain uses TRBV6-1 and TRBJ1-6; 7 bases match TRBD1. Germline assignment: CDR1 MNHNS and CDR2 SASEGT. V shed 10 bases and J 2 bases; nucleotides not matched to a gene: 5. The CDR3 sequence is 14 residues long. The chain's CDR3 is CATLGGTYNSPLHF. The CDR3 DNA is TGTGCCACCCTAGGGGGCACCTATAATTCACCCCTCCACTTT.

This clone occurred a few times. V usage is TRBV2 and J usage is TRBJ1-2; no clear D gene. The V gene lost 7 bases and the J gene lost 2 bases, with 11 bases spanning the gap. The V gene's germline CDR1 is SNHLY and CDR2 FYNNEI. The CDR3 is 13 residues long. The CDR3 DNA reads as TGTGCCAGCATCGGCAGATCAAACTATGGCTACACCTTC. Residues: CASIGRSNYGYTF.

The table lists this clone with a few counts. The gene calls are TRBV10-3 and TRBJ2-7; perhaps TRBD2 as D (6 bases). Germline V gene lookup returns CDR1 ENHRY and CDR2 SYGVKD. The CDR3 is 13 residues long. The V end was cut by 4 bases, the J end by 3 bases, with 10 bases between. The CDR3: CAISGGTDYEQYF. Here the CDR3 DNA reads TGTGCCATCAGTGGAGGGACTGACTACGAGCAGTACTTC.

The chain combines TRBV29-1 with TRBJ2-2, with 8 bases that match TRBD1. Germline trimming cut 7 bases from V and 6 bases from J; bases unmatched to any gene: 7. Germline CDR1 reads SQVTM; CDR2 reads ANQGSEA. The CDR3 has 13 amino acids. The CDR3 reads CSAGQGRPGELFF. The DNA for the CDR3 is TGCAGCGCCGGACAGGGAAGGCCCGGGGAGCTGTTTTTT.

The chain employs TRBV4-1 and TRBJ2-5; 10 bases align to TRBD2. CDR1 MGHRA and CDR2 YSYEKL come from the germline V gene. The length of the CDR3 is 15 residues. Trimming at V came to 4 bases and at J to 6 bases, leaving 8 bases not matched to a gene. The CDR3 region has the DNA TGCGCCAGCAGCCCAGGACTAGCGGCTATGAAGACCCAGTACTTC. It specifies CASSPGLAAMKTQYF.

The chain joins TRBV28 to TRBJ1-6; 8 bases map to TRBD1. The CDR3 covers 16 residues. The J segment lost 10 bases and the V segment lost 6 bases, leaving 14 bases of the junction unmatched. Germline CDR1 reads MDHEN; CDR2 reads SYDVKM. The CDR3 nucleotides read TGTGCCAGCAGGGCTACTCGAGGACAGGGCAGCTCACCCCTCCACTTT. It encodes CASRATRGQGSSPLHF.

J is TRBJ1-5 and V is TRBV5-8; 7 bases match TRBD1. This CDR3 has 14 amino acids. V shed 0 bases and J 5 bases; nucleotides not matched to a gene: 2. CDR1 and CDR2 from the germline V gene are SGHTS and YDEGEE. The CDR3 DNA is TGTGCCAGCAGCTTGGGGACAGGTCATCAGCCCCAGCATTTT. This gives the protein CASSLGTGHQPQHF.

The gene calls are TRBV6-4 and TRBJ2-3; TRBD2 matches 9 bases. CDR1 is MRHNA and CDR2 is SNTAGT in the germline V gene. The CDR3 is 16 residues long. Trimming at V came to 3 bases and at J to 2 bases, leaving 6 bases not matched to a gene. Here the CDR3 reads CASSEQRGAYTDTQYF. The CDR3 DNA reads TGTGCCAGCAGTGAACAGCGGGGGGCCTACACAGATACGCAGTATTTT.

The gene calls are TRBV9 and TRBJ2-1, with TRBD2 identical over 8 bases. The CDR3 runs 15 residues. V lost 4 bases and J lost 6; bases outside the gene matches: 9. Germline CDR1 reads SGDLS; CDR2 reads YYNGEE. This CDR3 is CASSPTGGAFNEQFF. CDR3 sequence (DNA): TGTGCCAGCAGCCCGACCGGGGGGGCCTTCAATGAGCAGTTCTTC.

The chain couples TRBV5-1 to TRBJ1-6, with 12 bases aligning to TRBD1. CDR3 size: 16 residues. The J segment lost 9 bases and the V segment lost 4 bases, leaving 8 bases of the junction unmatched. The V gene's germline CDR1 is SGHRS and CDR2 YFSETQ. The CDR3 bases are TGCGCCAGCAGCCTGGAGGGACAGGGGGCGGGTTCACCCCTCCACTTT. This translates into CASSLEGQGAGSPLHF.

This chain uses TRBV19 with TRBJ2-3, with 7 bases matching TRBD2. The CDR3 runs to 15 residues. The trim removed 5 bases at V and 5 bases at J, leaving 10 bases unmatched. Per germline, CDR1 LNHDA and CDR2 SQIVND (reference sequence). Here the CDR3 reads CASSPERGPGDTQYF. CDR3 DNA sequence: TGTGCCAGTAGTCCTGAGCGGGGCCCGGGAGATACGCAGTATTTT.

This clone was detected only a few times. The chain recombines TRBV18 with TRBJ2-2; no reliable D call. V shed 2 bases and J shed 4 bases, with 8 bases lying between them. Germline lookup yields CDR1 KGHSH and CDR2 LQKENI. The CDR3 totals 14 residues. CDR3 region: CASSPNTGTGELFF. Here the CDR3 DNA reads TGTGCCAGCTCACCAAATACGGGCACCGGGGAGCTGTTTTTT.

This sequence joins TRBV4-2 and TRBJ1-4; D gene uncertain. Trimming cost V 1 base and J 0 bases, with 12 bases left between them. This CDR3 has 17 amino acids. From germline, CDR1 is LGHNA and CDR2 YNFKEQ. The DNA of the CDR3 is TGTGCCAGCAGCCAAGCCCCACAGCAGACAACTAATGAAAAACTGTTTTTT. This sequence encodes CASSQAPQQTTNEKLFF.

This clone was detected only a few times. The CDR3 bases are TGTGCCAGCAGCACCTTCGGGACCGCCACCGGGGAGCTGTTTTTT. Its translation: CASSTFGTATGELFF. The chain has TRBV5-4 and TRBJ2-2; D might be TRBD1 or TRBD2, each matching 5 bases. V shed 4 bases and J shed 4 bases, with 14 bases lying between them. CDR3 length equals 15 residues. Germline loops: CDR1 SGHNT, CDR2 YYREEE (reference sequence).

The chain joins TRBV28 to TRBJ1-2; D remains unclear. V lost 6 bases to trimming and J lost 2 bases, with 7 bases between them. The germline gives CDR1 MDHEN, CDR2 SYDVKM. The CDR3 extends over 12 amino acids. For the CDR3, the DNA is TGTGCCAGCAGAACAGCCAACTATGGCTACACCTTC. Protein product: CASRTANYGYTF.

The chain's CDR3 is CASSESRGSQFF. The DNA for the CDR3 is TGTGCCAGCAGTGAATCCCGGGGGTCGCAGTTCTTC. The gene calls are TRBV2 and TRBJ2-1, with a weak D call TRBD2 (6 bases). V dropped 2 bases and J dropped 12 bases, with 11 bases sitting between them. In germline, CDR1 is SNHLY, CDR2 FYNNEI. The CDR3 is 12 amino acids.

This clone has only a few counts. This rearrangement joins TRBV20-1 to TRBJ1-2; D possibly corresponds to TRBD1 (5 bases). The V and J ends lost 3 bases and 4 bases respectively, with 6 bases between them. The CDR3 has 11 residues. Germline values: CDR1 DFQATT, CDR2 SNEGSKA (reference sequence). CDR3 region: CSARQGYGYTF. CDR3 DNA: TGCAGTGCTAGGCAGGGCTATGGCTACACCTTC.

V gene TRBV29-1 combines with J gene TRBJ2-2, with D perhaps TRBD1 or TRBD2 (5 bases each). With 7 bases removed from V and 3 bases from J, the gap between germline ends came to 18 bases. The V gene's germline CDR1 is SQVTM and CDR2 ANQGSEA. The CDR3 has 15 amino acids. Written as DNA, the CDR3 is TGCAGCGCCTTGGGGTTAGGGGAGTACACCGGGGAGCTGTTTTTT. Residues: CSALGLGEYTGELFF.

CDR3: CASSLFLTGEQYF. CDR3 bases: TGTGCCAGCAGTTTATTCCTTACAGGAGAGCAGTACTTC. This chain links TRBV27 with TRBJ2-7; possible D gene TRBD1, 5 bases. CDR1 and CDR2 from the germline V gene are MNHEY and SMNVEV (reference sequence). Between the trimmed V and J ends, which lost 1 base and 7 bases, there was a span of 11 bases. This CDR3 is built from 13 residues.

This clone appeared once. The V and J genes are TRBV5-1 and TRBJ2-7; tentative D call: TRBD2 (6 bases). Germline values: CDR1 SGHRS, CDR2 YFSETQ. V lost 0 bases to trimming and J lost 7 bases, with 20 bases between them. The CDR3 sequence is 16 residues long. The CDR3 region is CASSLVGRAGLEEQYF. DNA for the CDR3: TGCGCCAGCAGCTTGGTGGGCAGGGCGGGACTGGAAGAGCAGTACTTC. Supplemented by reference TRBV5-1 and TRBJ2-7, the full variable domain reads KAGVTQTPRYLIKTRGQQVTLSCSPISGHRSVSWYQQTPGQGLQFLFEYFSETQRNKGNFPGRFSGRQFSNSRSEMNVSTLELGDSALYLCASSLVGRAGLEEQYFGPGTRLTVT.

The chain is built from TRBV7-9 and TRBJ2-7, with D possibly called TRBD1 or TRBD2 (6 bases each). Trimming shortened V by 4 bases and J by 4 bases, and 17 bases separated the two germline ends. Germline V lookup: CDR1 SEHNR, CDR2 FQNEAQ (reference sequence). The CDR3 runs to 15 residues. CDR3 in amino acids: CASSSPGGTSYEQYF. For the CDR3, the DNA is TGTGCCAGCAGCTCCCCCGGGGGCACCTCTTACGAGCAGTACTTC.

J is TRBJ1-1 and V is TRBV6-5; D ambiguous. Trimming left V 6 bases short and J 3 bases short, with 14 bases between. The CDR3 is made up of 14 amino acids. CDR1 and CDR2 from the germline V gene are MNHEY and SVGAGI. The DNA for the CDR3 is TGTGCCAGCAGCAGAGTTGTAGGTGACACTGAAGCTTTCTTT. It yields the protein CASSRVVGDTEAFF.

This chain links TRBV6-4 with TRBJ1-2; no clear D. The ends were cut back, 2 bases at V and 2 bases at J, with 0 bases in the middle. The CDR3 has 11 residues. Germline assignment: CDR1 MRHNA and CDR2 SNTAGT. CDR3: CASSDNYGYTF. Written as DNA, the CDR3 is TGTGCCAGCAGTGACAACTATGGCTACACCTTC.

The gene calls are TRBV20-1 and TRBJ2-2; D unclear. From germline, CDR1 is DFQATT and CDR2 SNEGSKA (reference sequence). The CDR3 consists of 11 residues. The germline V and J ends were trimmed by 6 bases and 6 bases, with 8 bases remaining between them. The CDR3 reads CSAHLPGELFF. Here the CDR3 DNA reads TGCAGTGCCCACCTCCCCGGGGAGCTGTTTTTT.

This clone appeared a single time. This sequence joins TRBV6-5 and TRBJ2-7; D possibly corresponds to TRBD2 (6 bases). Germline V lookup: CDR1 MNHEY, CDR2 SVGAGI. Trimming took 6 bases from V and 9 from J, leaving 21 bases between them. The CDR3 extends over 14 amino acids. CDR3 in DNA: TGTGCCAGCAGCCTGGGGGGAGATCTACGAAGGCAGTACTTC. It is translated as CASSLGGDLRRQYF.

V and J are TRBV19 and TRBJ2-7; D is perhaps TRBD1 or TRBD2 (5 bases each). Germline CDR1 is LNHDA and CDR2 is SQIVND (reference sequence). This CDR3 is 15 amino acids long. The ends were cut back, 3 bases at V and 3 bases at J, with 15 bases in the middle. The chain's CDR3 is CASSMPGRTNYEQYF. CDR3 sequence (DNA): TGTGCCAGTAGTATGCCGGGACGGACAAACTACGAGCAGTACTTC.

This clone was found once. The chain is built from TRBV7-2 and TRBJ2-1; D is perhaps TRBD1 (5 bases). Germline V gene lookup returns CDR1 SGHTA and CDR2 FQGNSA. Trimming took 5 bases from V and 14 from J, leaving 16 bases between them. CDR3 size: 12 residues. The CDR3: CASSPQGVPEFF. The DNA for the CDR3 is TGTGCCAGCAGCCCGCAAGGGGTCCCCGAGTTCTTC.

The chain employs TRBV5-6 and TRBJ2-1; 12 bases map to TRBD1. With 2 bases clipped from V and 8 bases from J, the junction kept 5 bases outside the gene matches. This CDR3 comprises 15 residues. CDR1 SGHDT and CDR2 YYEEEE come from the germline V gene. CDR3 in DNA: TGTGCCAGCAGCTTATGGGACAGGGGGCCCCATGAGCAGTTCTTC. It codes for CASSLWDRGPHEQFF.

This clone occurred once. The chain combines TRBV13 with TRBJ1-2, with 7 bases fitting TRBD1. Germline V gene data show CDR1 as PRHDT and CDR2 as FYEKMQ (reference sequence). The CDR3 has 15 residues. V was pared by 5 bases and J by 2 bases, with 8 bases of the junction left unmatched. CDR3 region: CASSRRDSGNYGYTF. DNA of the CDR3: TGTGCCAGCAGCCGACGGGACAGCGGAAACTATGGCTACACCTTC.